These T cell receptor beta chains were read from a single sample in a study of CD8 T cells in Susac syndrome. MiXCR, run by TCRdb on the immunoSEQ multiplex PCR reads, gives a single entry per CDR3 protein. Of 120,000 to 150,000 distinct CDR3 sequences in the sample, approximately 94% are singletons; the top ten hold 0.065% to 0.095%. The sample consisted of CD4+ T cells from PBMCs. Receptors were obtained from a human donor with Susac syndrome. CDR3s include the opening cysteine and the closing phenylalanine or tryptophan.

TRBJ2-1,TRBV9,CASSKGLNEQFF
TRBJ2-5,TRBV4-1,CASSPPGPQQTQYF
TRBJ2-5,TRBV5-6,CASSNRDTKETQYF
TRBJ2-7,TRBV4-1,CASSQTGQGAYEQYF
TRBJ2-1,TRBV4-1,CASSQEEYPYNEQFF
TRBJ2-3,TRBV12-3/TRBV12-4,CASTPSVDTQYF
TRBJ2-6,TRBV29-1,CSVQTGANVLTF
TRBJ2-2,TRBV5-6,CASSLDGWDTGELFF
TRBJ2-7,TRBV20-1,CSAERRGAGGSYEQYF
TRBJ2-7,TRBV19,CASSMGQGALSYEQYF
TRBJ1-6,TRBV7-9,CASSSRPGAYNSPLHF
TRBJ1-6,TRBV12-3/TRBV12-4,CASTLAGLSPLHF
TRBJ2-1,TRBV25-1,CASSVLSGSDSYNEQFF
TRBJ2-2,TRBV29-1,CSVGRRGTGELFF
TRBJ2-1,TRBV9,CASSVESSNEQFF
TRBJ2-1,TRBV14,CASSHRQGPNNEQFF
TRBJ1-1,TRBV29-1,CSHRERFPGNTEAFF
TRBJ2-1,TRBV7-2,CASRKHNEQFF
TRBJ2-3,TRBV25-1,CASSEYLAGDFVSDTQYF
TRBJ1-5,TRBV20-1,CSARDPVQLHEPQHF
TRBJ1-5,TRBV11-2,CASSLDRHRNQPQHF
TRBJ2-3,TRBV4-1,CASSQDTGGPVMQYF
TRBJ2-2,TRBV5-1,CASSLRQHTNTGELFF
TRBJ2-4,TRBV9,CASSSGVLNIQYF
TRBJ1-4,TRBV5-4,CASSLAGVNEKLFF